This T cell receptor (beta chain) was sequenced for a study of blood T cell repertoires in COVID-19. Study-level information: COVID-19 samples from acute and convalescent phases originated in the United States, Italy and Spain.

Original methodology: Estimates of nucleated cell counts were drawn from the amplification of reference gene primers. Measured with immunoSEQ multiplex PCR; TCRdb has only the in-frame clones, and not every one. V and J calls and clone size are those listed in that table; D and trimming were worked out from the DNA. The sample has about 200,000 clones; approximately 84% are singletons. The origin of this receptor is a woman aged 50 to 65 with active or convalescent COVID-19. Material: peripheral blood.

The CDR3 loop reads CASSPRQERAKNIQYF. The CDR3 region has the DNA TGTGCCAGCAGCCCCCGACAGGAAAGAGCCAAAAACATTCAGTACTTC. The chain is built from TRBV7-2 and TRBJ2-4, with D possibly TRBD1 on 6 matching bases. The germline V and J ends were trimmed by 5 bases and 0 bases, with 14 bases remaining between them. CDR1 is SGHTA and CDR2 is FQGNSA in the germline V gene. The CDR3 has 16 amino acids.